This TCR beta chain emerged from a study (dated by TCRdb to 2013 to 2014). Sequencing relied on an Illumina Genome Analyzer IIx. The raw public reads went through TCRdb reprocessing: fastp at Q25, MiXCR clone calling, in-frame beta chains kept. For every CDR3 protein sequence, its rows merge into one entry that carries the most common genes and DNA. Recorded for this sample are around 15,000 distinct CDR3 sequences; more than 30% of them occurred a single time. The ten largest clones represent about 15% of the sample. As regards this clonotype: Its target antigen remains unknown. Its ends do not fully match the called genes, so a read error is possible.

Taken from the germline V gene, the CDR1 and CDR2 loops are LGHNA and YNFKEQ. Its CDR3 holds 16 amino acids, cysteine through phenylalanine. Only the CDR3 DNA is retained, 48 bases long and in frame from the first base. This receptor chain uses TRBV4-2 and TRBJ2-5; the D call is possibly TRBD1 or TRBD2, each sharing 5 bases. The TCR was taken from a human donor. The sample consisted of blood. The sequence in DNA is TGTGCCGGCAGCCAGGATACGACAGTTGGAGGAGAGACCCAGTACTTC. Its product reads: CAGSQDTTVGGETQYF.